This T cell receptor (beta chain) was sequenced for a study of T cell responses to AZD1222 COVID-19 vaccine. Note on this clone: The antigen remains unidentified.

Method: immunoSEQ multiplex PCR; TCRdb's copy keeps in-frame clones and lacks some. This sample has some 110,000 clones, with roughly 86% found just once. V was trimmed by 2 bases and J by 2 bases, leaving 5 bases between them. CDR3 length equals 13 residues. CDR1 and CDR2 (germline): KGHSH, LQKENI. Study-wide results and limits: Repertoire samples came only from after the peak T cell response. The study found vaccine-associated CD4 TCRs spanning spike, dominant at 160-218 and 743-854. White British people made up most donors, females outnumbered males, and clonal diversity was possibly underestimated.

This material consisted of peripheral blood, taken 28 days after the second dose of the MenACWY control vaccine. The chain joins TRBV18 to TRBJ2-3; the D is unclear. This TCR came from an adult who received the MenACWY meningococcal vaccine as a control. The CDR3 DNA is TGTGCCAGCTCACCAAGGATCACAGATACGCAGTATTTT. Protein product: CASSPRITDTQYF.